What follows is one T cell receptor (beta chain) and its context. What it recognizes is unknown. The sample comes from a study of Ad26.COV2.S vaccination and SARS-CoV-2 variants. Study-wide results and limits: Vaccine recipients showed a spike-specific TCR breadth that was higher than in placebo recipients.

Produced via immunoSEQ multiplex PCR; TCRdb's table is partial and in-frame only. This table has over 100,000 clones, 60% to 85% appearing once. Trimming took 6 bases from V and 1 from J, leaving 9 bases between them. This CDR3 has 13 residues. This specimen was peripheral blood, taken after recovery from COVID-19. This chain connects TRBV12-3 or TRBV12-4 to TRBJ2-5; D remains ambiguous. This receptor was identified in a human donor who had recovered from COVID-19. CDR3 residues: CASSPGSQETQYF. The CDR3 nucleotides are TGTGCCAGCAGCCCTGGTTCCCAAGAGACCCAGTACTTC.